The TCR beta chain described here comes from a study of T cell responses to AZD1222 COVID-19 vaccine. This table comes from immunoSEQ multiplex PCR, and its TCRdb copy is limited to in-frame clones, with some not included. This table holds about 110,000 clones, roughly nine tenths found once. Findings and caveats of the study: Spike-wide vaccine-associated CD4 TCRs dominated at 160-218 and 743-854. Receipt of two AZD1222 doses was followed by a rise in Spike-specific TCR breadth and depth.

The CDR3 length is 14 residues. Germline CDR1 is LGHNT and CDR2 is FRNRAP. V lost 5 bases and J 5 bases, leaving 15 bases between the germline ends. A word on this clone: Its antigen remains unidentified.

The starting material was peripheral blood, obtained on day 0 of AZD1222 vaccination. This receptor was obtained from an adult in good health. V is TRBV12-5 and J is TRBJ1-2, with D possibly TRBD1 on 5 matching bases. Here the CDR3 DNA reads TGTGCTAGTGGTCCTGACGCAGGGCTGTATGGCTACACCTTC. Translated: CASGPDAGLYGYTF.